The TCR beta chain under discussion was sequenced for a study of control samples from healthy donors and cancer patients. The data were produced by immunoSEQ multiplex PCR, yet TCRdb's version contains in-frame clones alone and is incomplete. This sample yields approximately 130,000 clones, of which 87% are seen a single time; approximately 2.9% belongs to the top ten. CDR3 length: 14 residues. Germline CDR1 reads DFQATT; CDR2 reads SNEGSKA (reference sequence). The ends lost 3 bases at V and 6 bases at J; junction bases unmatched: 6. The clonotype was recovered from a man aged 55 to 69 in good health. V and J are TRBV20-1 and TRBJ2-3; 10 nucleotides agree with TRBD2. Sequences were obtained from blood. The CDR3 bases are TGCAGTGCTAGTCAGCGGGGGGGCAGGGATACGCAGTATTTT. The encoded protein is CSASQRGGRDTQYF.